This TCR beta chain was sequenced in a study of blood T cell repertoires in COVID-19. At the level of the study: COVID-19 samples from acute and convalescent phases originated in the United States, Italy and Spain. T cells, B-cell-depleted T cells, or PBMCs provided the cDNA or gDNA that served as material.

The repertoire was sequenced with immunoSEQ multiplex PCR; TCRdb's copy has only in-frame clones and lacks some. Counted here are some 70,000 clones, roughly 82% occurring once; the ten biggest clones make up about 6.9%. Trimming took 0 bases from V and 3 from J, leaving 9 bases between them. The CDR3 sequence is 15 residues long. Germline V gives CDR1 SGHRS, CDR2 YFSETQ. This TCR was recovered from a man in his 60s with acute or convalescent COVID-19. The sample taken for sequencing was peripheral blood. This chain uses TRBV5-1 with TRBJ1-4, with D uncertain. DNA for the CDR3: TGCGCCAGCAGCTTGGGGGTAGCCTCTAATGAAAAACTGTTTTTT. Residues: CASSLGVASNEKLFF.